The rows below give T cell receptor beta chains drawn from one sample of a study of control samples from healthy donors and cancer patients. Sequencing used immunoSEQ multiplex PCR; TCRdb keeps in-frame clones, though not all of them. The data contain 150,000 to 200,000 clones, nearly 90% of them singletons. Sample: blood. These receptors were obtained from a woman between 45 and 65 years old in good health. Each CDR3 is given with its conserved first and last residue. D genes are given only for firm matches. Not all rows give a size; the values are once, few, many and, for expanded clones, a class.

D,V,size,J,DNA,CDR3
NA,TRBV5-1,NA,TRBJ1-6,TGCGCCAGCAGCTTGGAGGAGGGATCGGGGTCACCCCTCCACTTT,CASSLEEGSGSPLHF
TRBD2,TRBV4-3,NA,TRBJ2-3,TGCGCCAGCAGCCAAGATTGGTCTAGCGGGAGGATAGAGTATTTT,CASSQDWSSGRIEYF
TRBD1,TRBV9,NA,TRBJ2-3,TGTGCCAGCAGCGGGGCCCCGGGACAGGGGGCAGCAGATACGCAGTATTTT,CASSGAPGQGAADTQYF
TRBD1,TRBV7-2,NA,TRBJ2-2,TGTGCCAGCAGCTTTCAAGTGGGACAGGGGGAGCTGTTTTTT,CASSFQVGQGELFF
NA,TRBV19,NA,TRBJ2-7,TGTGCCAGTAGTCAGGGCCTGGGGGAGCAGTACTTC,CASSQGLGEQYF
NA,TRBV7-9,NA,TRBJ2-7,TGTGCCAGCAGCTTAAACAGGGACTACGAGCAGTACTTC,CASSLNRDYEQYF
NA,TRBV24-1,NA,TRBJ2-2,TGTGCCACCAGTGTCCAAGGGGGGGAGGGGACCAACACCGGGGAGCTGTTTTTT,CATSVQGGEGTNTGELFF
NA,TRBV27,NA,TRBJ1-5,TGTGCCAGCAGTTTTGGAGGGGAGAATCAGCCCCAGCATTTT,CASSFGGENQPQHF
NA,TRBV27,NA,TRBJ2-7,TGTGCCAGCAGCTCCAGGGTTGGACCCTCCTACGAGCAGTACTTC,CASSSRVGPSYEQYF
NA,TRBV28,NA,TRBJ2-3,TGTGCCATCCAATCCCGGACAACTAGCACAGATACGCAGTATTTT,CAIQSRTTSTDTQYF
NA,TRBV4-2,once,TRBJ2-7,TGTGCCAGCAGCCAAGAATCGAAGAGGGAGCAGTACTTC,CASSQESKREQYF
TRBD1,TRBV9,NA,TRBJ2-1,TGTGCCAGCAGCGTATTAGGAGTGGGGACAGGGTCACGAAATGAGCAGTTCTTC,CASSVLGVGTGSRNEQFF
TRBD2,TRBV28,NA,TRBJ2-7,TGTGCCAGCAGTTTGGGGGCTAGCGGGAGGGGGTACGAGCAGTACTTC,CASSLGASGRGYEQYF
NA,TRBV5-6,NA,TRBJ2-5,TGTGCCAGCAGCTTGAGGCCGGGAAGTCAAGAGACCCAGTACTTC,CASSLRPGSQETQYF
NA,TRBV27,NA,TRBJ2-2,TGTGCCAGCAGACTCACTACGAACACCGGGGAGCTGTTTTTT,CASRLTTNTGELFF
TRBD1,TRBV3-1/TRBV3-2,NA,TRBJ1-4,TGTGCCAGCAGCCCCGCACCAGGGGGTAATGAAAAACTGTTTTTT,CASSPAPGGNEKLFF
NA,TRBV7-6,once,TRBJ2-7,TGTGCCAGCAGCTTAGCTTCGGGGGAGGACTACGAGCAGTACTTC,CASSLASGEDYEQYF
NA,TRBV27,NA,TRBJ1-6,TGTGCCAGCAGAGGAAGAATTGAAGGCTATAATTCACCCCTCCACTTT,CASRGRIEGYNSPLHF
TRBD2,TRBV7-9,NA,TRBJ2-1,TGTGCCAGCAGCTTCCTAGCGGGAGTAAATGAGCAGTTCTTC,CASSFLAGVNEQFF
NA,TRBV5-6,NA,TRBJ1-1,TGTGCCAGCAGCCGCGGGGAACCTGAAGCTTTCTTT,CASSRGEPEAFF
NA,TRBV5-1,NA,TRBJ1-1,TGCGCCAGCAGCTTGGCCGGGGAGGGGCGGGACACTGAAGCTTTCTTT,CASSLAGEGRDTEAFF
TRBD2,TRBV10-2,NA,TRBJ2-1,TGCGCCAGCACGAGAAAGCGGGGGGACTTCTACAATGAGCAGTTCTTC,CASTRKRGDFYNEQFF
NA,TRBV7-8,NA,TRBJ2-7,TGTGCCAGCAGTCCTACACCGTGGGCGAGGAACTCCTACGAGCAGTACTTC,CASSPTPWARNSYEQYF
TRBD1,TRBV28,NA,TRBJ1-6,TGTGCCAGCAGTTCCCCGGGACAGCACCCCAATAATTCACCCCTCCACTTT,CASSSPGQHPNNSPLHF
NA,TRBV5-1,NA,TRBJ2-3,TGCGCCAGCAGCGACTGGGACCCTAGCACAGATACGCAGTATTTT,CASSDWDPSTDTQYF
TRBD1,TRBV6-5,NA,TRBJ2-3,TGTGCCAGCAGAGAGACAGGGGGCATGCAAAATACGCAGTATTTT,CASRETGGMQNTQYF
NA,TRBV4-3,NA,TRBJ2-1,TGCGCCAGCAGCCGTCACCGGGCGGCCAGCGGAAATGAGCAGTTCTTC,CASSRHRAASGNEQFF
TRBD2,TRBV5-1,NA,TRBJ2-7,TGCGCCAGCAGCGATCGGACTAGCCACCCCGAGCAGTACTTC,CASSDRTSHPEQYF
TRBD1,TRBV19,NA,TRBJ1-2,TGTGCCAGTAGTAGGGGACAGGCCCGCGTATCCTATGGCTACACCTTC,CASSRGQARVSYGYTF
TRBD2,TRBV19,NA,TRBJ2-5,TGTGCCAGTAGTACCCAGCGGGGGGGGGAAGAGACCCAGTACTTC,CASSTQRGGEETQYF
NA,TRBV5-1,NA,TRBJ2-7,TGCGCCAGCAGTTGGGTACCCGGGGAGCAGTACTTC,CASSWVPGEQYF
NA,TRBV6-2/TRBV6-3,NA,TRBJ1-2,TGTGCCAGCAGTTGGAAGAAATCGGGCGGCTACACCTTC,CASSWKKSGGYTF
NA,TRBV7-2,NA,TRBJ2-7,TGTGCCAGCAGCCTCGGGGGACTCTACGAGCAGTACTTC,CASSLGGLYEQYF
NA,TRBV21-1,NA,TRBJ1-6,TGTGCCAGCAGCTGCGTTTATTCGACCTATAATTCACCCCTCCACTTT,CASSCVYSTYNSPLHF
TRBD2,TRBV7-2,NA,TRBJ2-2,TGTGCCAGCAGCTCAGGCGGGGGGGCTCAGAACACCGGGGAGCTGTTTTTT,CASSSGGGAQNTGELFF
TRBD1,TRBV7-9,NA,TRBJ2-1,TGTGCCAGCAGCCGCCACGACAGGGGCTATGAGCAGTTCTTC,CASSRHDRGYEQFF